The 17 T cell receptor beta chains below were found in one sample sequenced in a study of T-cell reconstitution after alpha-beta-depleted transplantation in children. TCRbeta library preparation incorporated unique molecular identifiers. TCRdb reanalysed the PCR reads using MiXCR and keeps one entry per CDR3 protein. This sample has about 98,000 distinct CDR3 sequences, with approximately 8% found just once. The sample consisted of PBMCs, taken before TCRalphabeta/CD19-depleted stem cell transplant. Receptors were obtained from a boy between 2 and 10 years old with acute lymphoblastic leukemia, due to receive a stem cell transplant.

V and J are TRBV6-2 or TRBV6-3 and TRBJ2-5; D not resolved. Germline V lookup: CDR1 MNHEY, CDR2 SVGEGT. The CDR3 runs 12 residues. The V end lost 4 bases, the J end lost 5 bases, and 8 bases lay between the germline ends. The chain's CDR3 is CASSWSWETQYF. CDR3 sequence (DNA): TGTGCCAGCAGTTGGTCCTGGGAGACCCAGTACTTC.

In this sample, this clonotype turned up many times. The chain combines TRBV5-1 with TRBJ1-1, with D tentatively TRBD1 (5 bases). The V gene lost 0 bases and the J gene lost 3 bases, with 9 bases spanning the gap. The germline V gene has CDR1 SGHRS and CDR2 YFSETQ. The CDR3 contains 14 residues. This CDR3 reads CASSLGSGYTEAFF. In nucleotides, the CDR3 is TGCGCCAGCAGCTTGGGGTCAGGGTACACTGAAGCTTTCTTT.

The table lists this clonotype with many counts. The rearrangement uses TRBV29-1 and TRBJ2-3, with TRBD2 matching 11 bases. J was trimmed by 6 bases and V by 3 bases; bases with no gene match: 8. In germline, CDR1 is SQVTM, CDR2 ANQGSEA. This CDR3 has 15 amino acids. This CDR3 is CSVDPTSGGPDTQYF. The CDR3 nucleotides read TGCAGCGTTGACCCCACTAGCGGGGGCCCGGATACGCAGTATTTT.

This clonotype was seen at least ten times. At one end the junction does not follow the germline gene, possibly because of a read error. The CDR3 spells CASSLDRGTLRDF. Here the CDR3 DNA reads TGTGCCAGCAGCTTAGATCGAGGGACGCTCCGAGACTTC. This sequence joins TRBV7-2 and TRBJ2-4; possibly TRBD1 or TRBD2 for D (5 bases each). The CDR3 contains 13 residues. Germline V CDR1 and CDR2: SGHTA, FQGNSA. The full variable domain, completed using reference TRBV7-2 and TRBJ2-4, is GAGVSQSPSNKVTEKGKDVELRCDPISGHTALYWYRQSLGQGLEFLIYFQGNSAPDKSGLPSDRFSAERTGGSVSTLTIQRTQQEDSAVYLCASSLDRGTLRDFGAGTRLSVL.

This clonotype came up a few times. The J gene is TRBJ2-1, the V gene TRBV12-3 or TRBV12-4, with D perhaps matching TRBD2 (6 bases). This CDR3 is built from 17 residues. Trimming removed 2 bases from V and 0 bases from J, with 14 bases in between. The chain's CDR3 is CASSLFGQTSSYNEQFF. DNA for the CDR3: TGTGCCAGCAGTTTATTTGGGCAGACTAGCTCCTACAATGAGCAGTTCTTC.

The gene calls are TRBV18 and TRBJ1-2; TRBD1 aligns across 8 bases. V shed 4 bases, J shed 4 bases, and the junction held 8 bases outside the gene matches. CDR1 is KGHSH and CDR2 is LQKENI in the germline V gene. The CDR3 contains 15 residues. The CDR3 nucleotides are TGTGCCAGCTCACAGACAGGGGTCGGGATCTATGGCTACACCTTC. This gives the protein CASSQTGVGIYGYTF. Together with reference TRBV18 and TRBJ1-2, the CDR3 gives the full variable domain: NAGVMQNPRHLVRRRGQEARLRCSPMKGHSHVYWYRQLPEEGLKFMVYLQKENIIDESGMPKERFSAEFPKEGPSILRIQQVVRGDSAAYFCASSQTGVGIYGYTFGSGTRLTVV.

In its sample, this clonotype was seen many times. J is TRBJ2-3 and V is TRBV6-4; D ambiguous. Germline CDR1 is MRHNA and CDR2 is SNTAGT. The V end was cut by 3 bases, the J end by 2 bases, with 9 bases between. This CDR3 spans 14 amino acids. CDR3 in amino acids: CASSESGPTDTQYF. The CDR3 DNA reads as TGTGCCAGCAGTGAGTCCGGGCCCACAGATACGCAGTATTTT.

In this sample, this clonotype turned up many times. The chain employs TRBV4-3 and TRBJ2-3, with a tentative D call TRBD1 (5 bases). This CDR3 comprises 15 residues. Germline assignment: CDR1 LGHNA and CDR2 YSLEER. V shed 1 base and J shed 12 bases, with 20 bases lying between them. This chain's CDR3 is CASSQVTLRTPVQYF. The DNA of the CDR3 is TGCGCCAGCAGCCAAGTGACGCTCCGGACACCCGTTCAGTATTTT.

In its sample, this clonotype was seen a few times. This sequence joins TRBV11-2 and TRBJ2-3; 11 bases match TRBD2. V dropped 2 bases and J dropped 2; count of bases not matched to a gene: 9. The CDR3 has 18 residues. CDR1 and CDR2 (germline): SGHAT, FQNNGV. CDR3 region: CASSLLVPSGGYTDTQYF. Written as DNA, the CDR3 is TGTGCCAGCAGCTTACTTGTGCCTAGCGGGGGGTACACAGATACGCAGTATTTT.

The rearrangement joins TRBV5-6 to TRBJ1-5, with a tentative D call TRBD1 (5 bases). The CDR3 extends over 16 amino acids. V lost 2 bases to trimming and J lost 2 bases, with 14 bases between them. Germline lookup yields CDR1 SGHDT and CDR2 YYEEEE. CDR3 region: CASSLGLGGGNQPQHF. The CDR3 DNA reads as TGTGCCAGCAGCTTAGGATTGGGAGGGGGCAATCAGCCCCAGCATTTT.

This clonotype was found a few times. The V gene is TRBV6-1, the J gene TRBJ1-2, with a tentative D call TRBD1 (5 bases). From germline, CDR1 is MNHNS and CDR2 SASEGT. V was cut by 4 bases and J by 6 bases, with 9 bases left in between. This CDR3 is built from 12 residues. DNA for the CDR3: TGTGCCAGCAGTGGACAGACGGATGGCTACACCTTC. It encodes CASSGQTDGYTF.

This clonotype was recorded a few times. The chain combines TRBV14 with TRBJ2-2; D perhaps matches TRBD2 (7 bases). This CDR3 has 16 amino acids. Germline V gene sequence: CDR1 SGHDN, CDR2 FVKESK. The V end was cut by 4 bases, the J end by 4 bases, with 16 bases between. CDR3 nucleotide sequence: TGTGCCAGCAGCCCCGGACTAGGGGGTCGCACCGGGGAGCTGTTTTTT. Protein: CASSPGLGGRTGELFF. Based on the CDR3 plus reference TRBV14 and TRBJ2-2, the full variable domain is EAGVTQFPSHSVIEKGQTVTLRCDPISGHDNLYWYRRVMGKEIKFLLHFVKESKQDESGMPNNRFLAERTGGTYSTLKVQPAELEDSGVYFCASSPGLGGRTGELFFGEGSRLTVL.

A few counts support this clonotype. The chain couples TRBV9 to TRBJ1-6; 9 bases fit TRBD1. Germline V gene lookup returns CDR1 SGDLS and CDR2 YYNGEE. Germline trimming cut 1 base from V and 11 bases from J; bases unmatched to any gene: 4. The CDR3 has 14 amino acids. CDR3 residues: CASSVRGQGTPLHF. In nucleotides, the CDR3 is TGTGCCAGCAGCGTACGGGGACAGGGCACACCCCTCCACTTT.

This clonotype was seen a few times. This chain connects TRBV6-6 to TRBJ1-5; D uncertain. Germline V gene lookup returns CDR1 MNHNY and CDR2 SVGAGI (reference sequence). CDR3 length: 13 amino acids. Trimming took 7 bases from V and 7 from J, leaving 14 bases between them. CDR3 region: CASTDRAAQPQHF. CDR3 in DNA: TGTGCCAGCACGGATAGGGCGGCCCAGCCCCAGCATTTT.

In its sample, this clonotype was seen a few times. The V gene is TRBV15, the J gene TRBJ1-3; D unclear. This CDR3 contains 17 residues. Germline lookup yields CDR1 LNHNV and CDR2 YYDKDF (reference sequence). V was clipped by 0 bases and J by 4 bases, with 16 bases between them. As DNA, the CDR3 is TGTGCCACCAGCAGAGATGACCTCGGGCCCGCGGGAAACACCATATATTTT. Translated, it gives CATSRDDLGPAGNTIYF.

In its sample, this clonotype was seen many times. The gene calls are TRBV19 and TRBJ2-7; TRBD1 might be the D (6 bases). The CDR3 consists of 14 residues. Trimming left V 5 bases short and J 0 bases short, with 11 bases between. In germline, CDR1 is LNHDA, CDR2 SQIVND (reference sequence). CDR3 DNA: TGTGCCAGTAGTCGCGAGACAGGCTCCTACGAGCAGTACTTC. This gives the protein CASSRETGSYEQYF.

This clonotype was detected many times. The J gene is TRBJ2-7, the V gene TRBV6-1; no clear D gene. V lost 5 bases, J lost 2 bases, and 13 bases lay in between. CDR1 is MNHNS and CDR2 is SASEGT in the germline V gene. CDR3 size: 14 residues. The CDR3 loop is CASSRTEAPYEQYF. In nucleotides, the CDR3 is TGTGCCAGCAGTCGGACCGAAGCACCCTACGAGCAGTACTTC.